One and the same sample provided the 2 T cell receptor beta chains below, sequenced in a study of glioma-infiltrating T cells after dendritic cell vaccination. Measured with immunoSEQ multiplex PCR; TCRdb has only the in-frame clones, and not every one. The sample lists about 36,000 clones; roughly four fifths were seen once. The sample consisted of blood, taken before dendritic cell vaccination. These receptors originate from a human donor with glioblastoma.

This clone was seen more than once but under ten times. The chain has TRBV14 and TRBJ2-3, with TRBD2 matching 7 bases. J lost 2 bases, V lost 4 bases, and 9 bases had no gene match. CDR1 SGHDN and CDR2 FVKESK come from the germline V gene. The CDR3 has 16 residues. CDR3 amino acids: CASSRRLGRDTDTQYF. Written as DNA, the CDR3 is TGTGCCAGCAGCCGACGCCTGGGGAGGGACACAGATACGCAGTATTTT.

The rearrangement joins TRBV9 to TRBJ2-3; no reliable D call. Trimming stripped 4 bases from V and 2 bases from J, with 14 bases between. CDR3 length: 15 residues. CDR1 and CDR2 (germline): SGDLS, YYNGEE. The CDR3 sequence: CASSPDGSFTDTQYF. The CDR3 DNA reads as TGTGCCAGCAGCCCTGACGGGTCCTTCACAGATACGCAGTATTTT.